These 21 T cell receptor beta chains came from one sample sequenced in a study of cytomegalovirus exposure and HLA in healthy donors. Amplification used 60 Vbeta primers and 13 Jbeta primers. The method was immunoSEQ multiplex PCR; TCRdb's version includes in-frame clones alone and lacks a portion of them. The sample shows about 110,000 clones, and about 4% sits with its ten largest clones. Sequenced input: PBMCs. The receptors derive from a man under 40 in good health and CMV-seronegative.

This sequence joins TRBV7-2 and TRBJ1-2, with a weak D call TRBD1 (6 bases). The V end lost 7 bases, the J end lost 2 bases, and 17 bases lay between the germline ends. The germline V gene encodes CDR1 SGHTA and CDR2 FQGNSA. The CDR3 runs to 15 residues. This CDR3 reads CASNKGGQANYGYTF. CDR3 in DNA: TGTGCCAGCAACAAGGGGGGGCAGGCCAACTATGGCTACACCTTC.

The J gene is TRBJ2-5, the V gene TRBV10-3; possible D gene TRBD2, 7 bases. V lost 8 bases and J lost 3, with 16 bases in between. The CDR3 covers 14 residues. Germline V gene sequence: CDR1 ENHRY, CDR2 SYGVKD. The CDR3 coding sequence is TGTGCCATCGGATGGGGGGGGCAGGAAGAGACCCAGTACTTC. It specifies CAIGWGGQEETQYF.

The chain has TRBV2 and TRBJ1-4, with D maybe TRBD1 (6 bases). The CDR3 is 16 residues long. V lost 4 bases, J lost 1 base, and 13 bases lay in between. Germline V gene lookup returns CDR1 SNHLY and CDR2 FYNNEI. CDR3 coding DNA: TGTGCCAGCAGTGCCGACAGGTCGAGAACTAATGAAAAACTGTTTTTT. Protein product: CASSADRSRTNEKLFF. The full variable domain, rest sourced from reference TRBV2 and TRBJ1-4, is EPEVTQTPSHQVTQMGQEVILRCVPISNHLYFYWYRQILGQKVEFLVSFYNNEISEKSEIFDDQFSVERPDGSNFTLKIRSTKLEDSAMYFCASSADRSRTNEKLFFGSGTQLSVL.

The chain employs TRBV9 and TRBJ1-1; D perhaps matches TRBD1 (5 bases). The germline V gene has CDR1 SGDLS and CDR2 YYNGEE. The CDR3 extends over 14 amino acids. The ends were cut back, 3 bases at V and 4 bases at J, with 13 bases in the middle. The CDR3 region has the DNA TGTGCCAGCAGCGGGGGGGGTTGGGGCACTGAAGCTTTCTTT. It specifies CASSGGGWGTEAFF. The entire variable domain, with the rest obtained from reference TRBV9 and TRBJ1-1, is as follows: DSGVTQTPKHLITATGQRVTLRCSPRSGDLSVYWYQQSLDQGLQFLIQYYNGEERAKGNILERFSAQQFPDLHSELNLSSLELGDSALYFCASSGGGWGTEAFFGQGTRLTVV.

This rearrangement joins TRBV5-4 to TRBJ2-7; 11 nucleotides agree with TRBD2. The CDR3 runs to 16 residues. Trimming cost V 3 bases and J 1 base; bases outside gene matches: 6. Germline CDR1 and CDR2: SGHNT and YYREEE (reference sequence). CDR3 in DNA: TGTGCCAGCAGCTCGGGCGGGACTAGCGGATCCTACGAGCAGTACTTC. Amino acids: CASSSGGTSGSYEQYF.

The chain is built from TRBV15 and TRBJ2-2; perhaps TRBD1 as D (6 bases). Germline V gene data show CDR1 as LNHNV and CDR2 as YYDKDF (reference sequence). CDR3 size: 15 residues. Trimming removed 3 bases at V and 5 bases at J, with 13 bases between. CDR3: CATSSYPGETGELFF. As DNA, the CDR3 is TGTGCCACCAGCAGCTACCCAGGGGAAACCGGGGAGCTGTTTTTT.

The CDR3 nucleotides read TGTGCCATCAGCGGGACAGGGGTTAATGAAAAACTGTTTTTT. Its translation is CAISGTGVNEKLFF. The J gene is TRBJ1-4, the V gene TRBV10-3, with 10 bases that match TRBD1. Germline values: CDR1 ENHRY, CDR2 SYGVKD. CDR3 length equals 14 residues. With V trimmed by 6 bases and J by 4 bases, 2 bases remained unmatched.

J is TRBJ2-7 and V is TRBV19; TRBD1 agrees at 7 bases. Germline V gives CDR1 LNHDA, CDR2 SQIVND (reference sequence). V was clipped by 1 base and J by 1 base; unmatched bases: 7. The CDR3 totals 16 residues. CDR3 loop: CASSIAGTVSSYEQYF. The CDR3 region has the DNA TGTGCCAGTAGTATAGCCGGGACAGTAAGTTCCTACGAGCAGTACTTC. The complete variable domain, with remaining parts taken from reference TRBV19 and TRBJ2-7, reads DGGITQSPKYLFRKEGQNVTLSCEQNLNHDAMYWYRQDPGQGLRLIYYSQIVNDFQKGDIAEGYSVSREKKESFPLTVTSAQKNPTAFYLCASSIAGTVSSYEQYFGPGTRLTVT.

This chain uses TRBV9 with TRBJ2-2; 7 bases agree with TRBD2. Germline V gives CDR1 SGDLS, CDR2 YYNGEE. The trim removed 3 bases at V and 5 bases at J, leaving 13 bases unmatched. The CDR3 has 17 residues. The CDR3 DNA follows: TGTGCCAGCAGCGCCCCCCTCCGTCCGGGGGGAACCGGGGAGCTGTTTTTT. It yields the protein CASSAPLRPGGTGELFF.

The rearrangement links TRBV27 to TRBJ2-3, with 7 bases fitting TRBD2. Germline V CDR1 and CDR2: MNHEY, SMNVEV (reference sequence). This CDR3 has 16 amino acids. V was pared by 4 bases and J by 4 bases, with 11 bases of the junction left unmatched. This chain's CDR3 is CASSSRLWGGADTQYF. The CDR3 DNA reads as TGTGCCAGCAGTTCCCGGTTATGGGGGGGTGCAGATACGCAGTATTTT.

The chain couples TRBV5-6 to TRBJ2-5, with 9 nucleotides matching TRBD1. With the DNA end fitting TRBJ2-7 better, the J assignment may be wrong. Germline-derived CDR1 and CDR2 are SGHDT and YYEEEE. This CDR3 region has 14 residues. CDR3 region: CASSLTGGLYEQYF. The CDR3 bases are TGTGCCAGCAGCTTGACAGGGGGCCTCTACGAGCAGTACTTC.

As concerns this clone: The identical CDR3 is also encoded by other nucleotide sequences in the sample. V and J are TRBV2 and TRBJ2-3, with 8 nucleotides matching TRBD2. V trimming: 3 bases; J trimming: 3 bases; junction bases outside the gene matches: 2. This CDR3 region has 14 residues. Germline values: CDR1 SNHLY, CDR2 FYNNEI. CDR3 loop: CASSDGGGTDTQYF. The CDR3 nucleotides read TGTGCCAGCAGTGACGGCGGGGGGACAGATACGCAGTATTTT.

The CDR3 DNA reads as TGTGCCAGCAGCTTGACAGGGGGACTGGGGAACACTGAAGCTTTCTTT. Residues: CASSLTGGLGNTEAFF. The chain combines TRBV7-3 with TRBJ1-1, with 9 nucleotides matching TRBD1. Germline V lookup: CDR1 SGHTA, CDR2 FQGTGA. The CDR3 sequence is 16 residues long. The V segment lost 3 bases and the J segment 1 base; nucleotides outside the gene matches: 6.

The chain uses TRBV19 and TRBJ2-7, with 9 bases that match TRBD1. The trim removed 2 bases at V and 4 bases at J, leaving 3 bases unmatched. Germline CDR1 is LNHDA and CDR2 is SQIVND (reference sequence). CDR3 length: 14 residues. The CDR3 region is CASSITGGRYEQYF. Written as DNA, the CDR3 is TGTGCCAGTAGTATAACAGGGGGCAGGTACGAGCAGTACTTC.

V and J are TRBV29-1 and TRBJ2-3; D may be TRBD1 (6 bases). CDR1 and CDR2 from the germline V gene are SQVTM and ANQGSEA. CDR3 length equals 13 residues. The V and J ends lost 4 bases and 3 bases respectively, with 11 bases between them. The CDR3 region has the DNA TGCAGCGTTGTCACAGGGAAAACAGATACGCAGTATTTT. Its translation is CSVVTGKTDTQYF.

This rearrangement joins TRBV15 to TRBJ2-1; possibly TRBD1 for D (6 bases). The CDR3 sequence is 14 residues long. With 3 bases removed from V and 4 bases from J, the gap between germline ends came to 10 bases. Germline values: CDR1 LNHNV, CDR2 YYDKDF (reference sequence). CDR3: CATSRDSGYNEQFF. The CDR3 DNA sequence: TGTGCCACCAGCAGGGACAGCGGATACAATGAGCAGTTCTTC.

The chain carries TRBV4-1 and TRBJ2-7; 10 bases are a match to TRBD1. The CDR3 length is 14 residues. V was clipped by 3 bases and J by 6 bases; unmatched bases: 5. CDR1 and CDR2 (germline): MGHRA, YSYEKL. The CDR3 loop is CASSHSGTGVEQYF. The CDR3 DNA reads TGCGCCAGCAGCCATTCCGGGACAGGGGTCGAGCAGTACTTC.

As for this clone: One end of the junction varies from germline; a read error may be responsible. J is TRBJ1-6 and V is TRBV30; 7 positions match TRBD1. There are 20 residues in the CDR3. The germline gives CDR1 GTSNPN, CDR2 SVGIG (reference sequence). The DNA for the CDR3 is TGTGCCTGGAGTGCATACTTTCCGACAGGGAAATTTGAGTATAATTCACCCCTCCGCTTT. Amino acids: CAWSAYFPTGKFEYNSPLRF. The full variable domain, in which reference TRBV30 and TRBJ1-6 provide the parts outside the CDR3, is SQTIHQWPATLVQPVGSPLSLECTVEGTSNPNLYWYRQAAGRGLQLLFYSVGIGQISSEVPQNLSASRPQDRQFILSSKKLLLSDSGFYLCAWSAYFPTGKFEYNSPLRFGNGTRLTVT.

This chain connects TRBV4-3 to TRBJ2-2; D is perhaps TRBD2 (7 bases). The CDR3 loop spans 18 amino acids. Trimming took off 1 base at V and 6 bases at J, with 21 bases between the two ends. Germline V gives CDR1 LGHNA, CDR2 YSLEER. The CDR3 DNA sequence: TGCGCCAGCAGCCAAGCCCAATTGGGGGGGCGTAGCGCCGGGGAGCTGTTTTTT. It translates to CASSQAQLGGRSAGELFF.

The V and J genes are TRBV5-1 and TRBJ2-1; 8 bases are a match to TRBD1. V lost 3 bases, J lost 9 bases, and 5 bases stayed unmatched. Germline V CDR1 and CDR2: SGHRS, YFSETQ. The CDR3 extends over 13 amino acids. For the CDR3, the DNA is TGCGCCAGCAGCTCGACAGGGGAAGGTGAGCAGTTCTTC. Translating gives CASSSTGEGEQFF.

This chain uses TRBV7-2 with TRBJ2-3, with 16 positions matching TRBD2. The J segment lost 1 base and the V segment lost 4 bases, leaving 5 bases of the junction unmatched. The germline V gene encodes CDR1 SGHTA and CDR2 FQGNSA. This CDR3 has 18 residues. The DNA of the CDR3 is TGTGCCAGCAGCTCCGGGACTAGCGGGGGGGGAGGCACAGATACGCAGTATTTT. Its translation is CASSSGTSGGGGTDTQYF.